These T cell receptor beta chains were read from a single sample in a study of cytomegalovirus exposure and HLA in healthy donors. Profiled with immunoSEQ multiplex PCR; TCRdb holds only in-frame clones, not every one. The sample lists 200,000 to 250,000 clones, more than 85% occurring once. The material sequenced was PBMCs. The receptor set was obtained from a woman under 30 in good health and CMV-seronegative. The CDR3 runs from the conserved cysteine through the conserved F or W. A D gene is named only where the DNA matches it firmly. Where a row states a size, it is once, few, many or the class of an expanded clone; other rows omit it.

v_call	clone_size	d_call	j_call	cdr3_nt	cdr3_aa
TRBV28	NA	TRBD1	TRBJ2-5	TGTGCCAGCAGTGCAGGGGGCAGGGAGACCCAGTACTTC	CASSAGGRETQYF
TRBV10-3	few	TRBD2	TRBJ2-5	TGTGCCTCCGGGGCCCTAGCGGGGGGAGAGACCCAGTACTTC	CASGALAGGETQYF
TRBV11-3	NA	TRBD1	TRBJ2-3	TGTGCCAGCAGAAAAAGGGTCGAGGACAGGGCGTCAGATACGCAGTATTTT	CASRKRVEDRASDTQYF
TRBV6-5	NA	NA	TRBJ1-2	TGTGCCAGCAGTTATAACGGTATATATGGCTACACCTTC	CASSYNGIYGYTF
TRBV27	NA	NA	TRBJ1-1	TGTGCCAGCAGTTTAGTTCCCAGTGGGCTGGCAACTGAAGCTTTCTTT	CASSLVPSGLATEAFF
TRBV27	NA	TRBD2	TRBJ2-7	TGTGCCAGCATGAAGCGGGAGGGCGGCTACGAGCAGTACTTC	CASMKREGGYEQYF
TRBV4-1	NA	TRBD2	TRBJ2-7	TGCGCCAGCAGCCAGAGGACTAGCGGGACCTACGAGCAGTACTTC	CASSQRTSGTYEQYF
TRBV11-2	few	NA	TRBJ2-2	TGTGCCAGCAGCCGTTTAGATACCGGGGAGCTGTTTTTT	CASSRLDTGELFF
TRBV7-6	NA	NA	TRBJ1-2	TGTGCCAGCAGCCCCGGGACTAACTATGGCTACACCTTC	CASSPGTNYGYTF
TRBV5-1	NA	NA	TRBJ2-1	TGCGCCAGCAGCTTGGTTTCTAGCTTCAATGAGCAGTTCTTC	CASSLVSSFNEQFF
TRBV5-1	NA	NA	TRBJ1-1	TGCGCCAGCAGCTTGGGTCGTCACGGTTTGAACACTGAAGCTTTCTTT	CASSLGRHGLNTEAFF
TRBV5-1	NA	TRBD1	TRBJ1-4	TGCGCCAGCAGGGACAGGGGGACAACTAATGAAAAACTGTTTTTT	CASRDRGTTNEKLFF
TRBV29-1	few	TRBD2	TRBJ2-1	TGCAGCGTTTTCCGTGTGAGCGGGAGTAAAGAGCAGTTCTTC	CSVFRVSGSKEQFF
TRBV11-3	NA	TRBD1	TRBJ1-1	TGTGCCAGCAGCGCAGGACAGGGAGGCACTGAAGCTTTCTTT	CASSAGQGGTEAFF
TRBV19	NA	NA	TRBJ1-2	TGTGCCAGTAGTGAAGGACTTTCCATCTATGGCTACACCTTC	CASSEGLSIYGYTF
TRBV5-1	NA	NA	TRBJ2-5	TGCGCCAGCAGCTACCAGCGGGACCAAGAGACCCAGTACTTC	CASSYQRDQETQYF
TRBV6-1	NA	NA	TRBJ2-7	TGTGCCAGCAGTGAAAGGGGAGGAAACGAGCAGTACTTC	CASSERGGNEQYF
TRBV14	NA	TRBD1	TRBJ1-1	TGTGCCAGCAGCCCTATTACAGGGGGGACCACTGAAGCTTTCTTT	CASSPITGGTTEAFF
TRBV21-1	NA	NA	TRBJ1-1	TGTGCCAGCGAAGTGCAGGGGGACACTGAAGCTTTCTTT	CASEVQGDTEAFF
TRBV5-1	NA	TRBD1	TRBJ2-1	TGCGCCAGCAGCCTGACAGGGCCGTACAATGAGCAGTTCTTC	CASSLTGPYNEQFF
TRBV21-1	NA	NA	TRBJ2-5	TGTGCCAGCAGCAAAGTTGGACAAAAAGAGACCCAGTACTTC	CASSKVGQKETQYF
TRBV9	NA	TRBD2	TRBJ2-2	TGTGCCAGCAGCACCCGACTAGCCCGAGGCACCGGGGAGCTGTTTTTT	CASSTRLARGTGELFF
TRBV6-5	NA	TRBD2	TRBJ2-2	TGTGCCAGCCGGGGGGGGGCGGTCACCGGGGAGCTGTTTTTT	CASRGGAVTGELFF
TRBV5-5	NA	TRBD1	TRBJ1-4	TGTGCCAGCAGGTTAGGAGTGGGGACAGCAGCTGAAAAACTGTTTTTT	CASRLGVGTAAEKLFF
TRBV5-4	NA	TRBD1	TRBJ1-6	TGTGCCAGCAGCTTACGACAGGGGAGGTCACCCCTCCACTTT	CASSLRQGRSPLHF
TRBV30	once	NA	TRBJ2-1	TGTGCCTGGAGTAGCGGTACCTACAATGAGCAGTTCTTC	CAWSSGTYNEQFF
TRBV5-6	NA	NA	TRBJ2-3	TGTGCCAGCAGCTTCTACGGTACGCAGTATTTT	CASSFYGTQYF
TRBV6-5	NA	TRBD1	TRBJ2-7	TGTGCCAGCAGTTACACAGGGGGCGGCGAGCAGTACTTC	CASSYTGGGEQYF